This passage covers 14 T cell receptor beta chains from one sample sequenced in a study of T cells in Graves' hyperthyroidism and ophthalmopathy. Amplified TCR beta CDR3 regions derived from RNA transcripts. First-round RT-PCR targeting the TCR CDR3 was performed with the HTBI primer set. TCRdb fed the multiplex PCR reads into MiXCR, producing one record per CDR3 protein. Altogether 150,000 to 200,000 distinct CDR3 sequences are present, around 15% being singletons, with the ten largest covering roughly 30%. The sample consisted of blood. The receptors originated from a woman aged 45-65 years with Graves' hyperthyroidism.

This clonotype was recorded a few times. A much bigger clone sits one base away, suggesting this may be a read error. The gene calls are TRBV6-1 and TRBJ2-3; a possible D gene is TRBD1 (5 bases). The CDR3 totals 14 residues. Per germline, CDR1 MNHNS and CDR2 SASEGT. In nucleotides, the CDR3 is TGTGCCAGCAGTGTCGGCCAACTCACAGGTACGCAGTATTTT. Translation: CASSVGQLTGTQYF.

The table lists this clonotype with many counts. The rearrangement joins TRBV11-2 to TRBJ1-2; tentatively, D is TRBD1 (5 bases). Germline CDR1 is SGHAT and CDR2 is FQNNGV. The germline V and J ends were trimmed by 4 bases and 4 bases, with 16 bases remaining between them. The CDR3 is made up of 15 amino acids. The CDR3 spells CASSSLRSQGYGYTF. The CDR3 bases are TGTGCCAGCAGCTCCCTCAGGAGCCAGGGCTATGGCTACACCTTC.

Ten or more counts support this clonotype. CDR3 sequence: CASSATGGTQPQHF. The CDR3 nucleotides read TGTGCCAGCAGTGCGACAGGGGGGACCCAGCCCCAGCATTTT. The rearrangement uses TRBV6-1 and TRBJ1-5, with 9 bases identical to TRBD1. Germline values: CDR1 MNHNS, CDR2 SASEGT. Trimming took 4 bases from V and 7 from J; bases not matched to a gene: 5. The CDR3 is 14 residues long.

The chain is built from TRBV4-1 and TRBJ2-5; D is possibly TRBD2 (5 bases). The CDR3 is 14 residues long. In germline, CDR1 is MGHRA, CDR2 YSYEKL. V lost 0 bases and J 5 bases, leaving 10 bases between the germline ends. CDR3 sequence reads: CASSQDEGSETQYF. CDR3 bases: TGCGCCAGCAGCCAAGATGAGGGCTCTGAGACCCAGTACTTC.

As concerns this clonotype: One junction end disagrees with the germline gene, perhaps due to a read error. This chain uses TRBV28 with TRBJ1-1; possible D gene TRBD1, 5 bases. The CDR3 extends over 14 amino acids. The germline CDR1 and CDR2 sequences are MDHEN and SYDVKM. CDR3 in DNA: TGTGCCAGCAGTTTTCGGGGGAGACAAACTGAGGCTTTCTTT. Protein sequence: CASSFRGRQTEAFF. The entire variable domain, with the rest obtained from reference TRBV28 and TRBJ1-1, is as follows: DVKVTQSSRYLVKRTGEKVFLECVQDMDHENMFWYRQDPGLGLRLIYFSYDVKMKEKGDIPEGYSVSREKKERFSLILESASTNQTSMYLCASSFRGRQTEAFFGQGTRLTVV.

The V call is TRBV7-9, the J call TRBJ2-5; 8 nucleotides agree with TRBD1. The CDR3 extends over 16 amino acids. Trimming took 5 bases from V and 5 from J; bases not matched to a gene: 13. Germline V gene data show CDR1 as SEHNR and CDR2 as FQNEAQ (reference sequence). This chain's CDR3 is CASSQWAGGAGETQYF. In DNA, the CDR3 is TGTGCCAGCAGCCAGTGGGCAGGGGGCGCCGGGGAGACCCAGTACTTC.

The rearrangement uses TRBV5-1 and TRBJ2-1, with 9 bases matching TRBD1. From germline, CDR1 is SGHRS and CDR2 YFSETQ. Unmatched junction bases numbered 8, after V lost 5 bases and J lost 2 bases. The CDR3 length is 16 residues. CDR3 in DNA: TGCGCCAGCAGGTCATTGACAGGGGGAACCTACAATGAGCAGTTCTTC. Its translation: CASRSLTGGTYNEQFF.

This clonotype was detected ten times or more. The chain joins TRBV12-3 or TRBV12-4 to TRBJ1-3, with 11 positions matching TRBD1. This CDR3 spans 17 amino acids. V was clipped by 2 bases and J by 4 bases; unmatched bases: 7. CDR3 nucleotide sequence: TGTGCCAGCAGTTTACGCGGGACAGGGGGAATCGGAAACACCATATATTTT. Translated, it gives CASSLRGTGGIGNTIYF.

The V gene is TRBV2, the J gene TRBJ1-2; no clear D gene. Germline CDR1 is SNHLY and CDR2 is FYNNEI. This CDR3 contains 12 residues. The V gene lost 2 bases and the J gene lost 9 bases, with 10 bases spanning the gap. The CDR3 reads CASSENADSYTF. The CDR3 DNA reads TGTGCCAGCAGTGAAAACGCCGATAGCTACACCTTC.

This clonotype was recorded at least ten times. The chain recombines TRBV7-9 with TRBJ2-1; TRBD2 is a possible D gene (5 bases). Germline V gives CDR1 SEHNR, CDR2 FQNEAQ (reference sequence). V was cut by 2 bases and J by 10 bases, with 6 bases left in between. The CDR3 runs 11 residues. The CDR3 protein is CASSLSGEQFF. The CDR3 nucleotides read TGTGCCAGCAGCTTATCGGGAGAGCAGTTCTTC.

This clonotype occurred many times. The V and J genes are TRBV6-2 or TRBV6-3 and TRBJ2-7, with D perhaps matching TRBD1 (5 bases). Germline CDR1 is MNHEY and CDR2 is SVGEGT. The CDR3 runs to 15 residues. The V end was cut by 4 bases, the J end by 3 bases, with 16 bases between. The CDR3 region is CASSSQTTGVYEQYF. The CDR3 DNA follows: TGTGCCAGCAGTTCCCAGACCACAGGCGTCTACGAGCAGTACTTC.

Many counts were recorded for this clonotype. J is TRBJ1-1 and V is TRBV7-9; a weak D match, TRBD1 (6 bases). CDR1 and CDR2 (germline): SEHNR, FQNEAQ (reference sequence). Trimming removed 2 bases at V and 6 bases at J, with 22 bases between. This CDR3 has 17 amino acids. CDR3 sequence reads: CASSLPSGAGDLSEAFF. Here the CDR3 DNA reads TGTGCCAGCAGCTTACCATCCGGTGCAGGGGATCTTTCTGAAGCTTTCTTT.

This clonotype was detected ten times or more. This chain uses TRBV27 with TRBJ1-2; 9 bases fit TRBD1. J lost 2 bases, V lost 4 bases, and 8 bases had no gene match. CDR1 is MNHEY and CDR2 is SMNVEV in the germline V gene (reference sequence). The length of the CDR3 is 16 residues. The chain's CDR3 is CASSSHNRGRNYGYTF. The CDR3 DNA reads TGTGCCAGCAGTTCTCACAACAGGGGGCGCAACTATGGCTACACCTTC.

In its sample, this clonotype was seen many times. This sequence joins TRBV6-2 or TRBV6-3 and TRBJ1-2; a possible D gene is TRBD1 (6 bases). Germline CDR1 is MNHEY and CDR2 is SVGEGT. The V end was cut by 6 bases, the J end by 3 bases, with 14 bases between. The CDR3 runs to 14 residues. The chain's CDR3 is CASRKDRLDYGYTF. DNA of the CDR3: TGTGCCAGCAGAAAAGACAGGTTGGACTATGGCTACACCTTC.